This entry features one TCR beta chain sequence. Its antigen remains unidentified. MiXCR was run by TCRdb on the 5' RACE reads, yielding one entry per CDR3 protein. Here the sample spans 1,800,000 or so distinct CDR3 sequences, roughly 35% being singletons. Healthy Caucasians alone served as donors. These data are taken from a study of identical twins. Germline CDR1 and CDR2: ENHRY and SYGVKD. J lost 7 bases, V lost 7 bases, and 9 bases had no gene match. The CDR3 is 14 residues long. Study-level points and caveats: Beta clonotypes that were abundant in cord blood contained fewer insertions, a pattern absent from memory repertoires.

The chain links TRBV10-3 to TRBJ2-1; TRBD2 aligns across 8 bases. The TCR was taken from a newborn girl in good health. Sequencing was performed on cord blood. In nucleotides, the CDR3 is TGTGCCATCAACGGTGAGCGGGAGAGGAATGAGCAGTTCTTC. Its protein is CAINGERERNEQFF.